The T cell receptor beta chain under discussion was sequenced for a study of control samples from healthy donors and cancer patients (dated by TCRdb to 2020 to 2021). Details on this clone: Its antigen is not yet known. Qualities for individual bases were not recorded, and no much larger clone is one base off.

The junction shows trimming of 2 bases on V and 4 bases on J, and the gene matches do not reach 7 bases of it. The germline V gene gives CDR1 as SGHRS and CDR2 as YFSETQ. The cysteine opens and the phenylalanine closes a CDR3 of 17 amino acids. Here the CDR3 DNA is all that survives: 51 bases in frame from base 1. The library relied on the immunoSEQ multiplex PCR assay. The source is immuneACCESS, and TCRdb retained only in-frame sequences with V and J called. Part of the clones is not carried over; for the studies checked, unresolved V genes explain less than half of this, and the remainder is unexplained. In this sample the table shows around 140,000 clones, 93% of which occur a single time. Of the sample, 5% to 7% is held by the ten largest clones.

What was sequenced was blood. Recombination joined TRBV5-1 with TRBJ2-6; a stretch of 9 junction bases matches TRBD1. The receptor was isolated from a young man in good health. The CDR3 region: CASSLLQGARGANVLTF. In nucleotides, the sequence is TGCGCCAGCAGCTTATTACAGGGGGCGAGGGGGGCCAACGTCCTGACTTTC.